Listed here are 28 T cell receptor beta chains from one sample, sequenced in a study of blood T cell repertoires in COVID-19. Profiling relied on immunoSEQ multiplex PCR, and the TCRdb table lists in-frame clones only, not all of them. The sample consists of 65,000 to 75,000 clones, nearly 80% of them appearing once. The sample consisted of peripheral blood. The receptors were sampled from a human donor in a cohort sampled during active COVID-19.

The V gene is TRBV11-3, the J gene TRBJ2-1; D possibly corresponds to TRBD2 (9 bases). V lost 4 bases and J lost 1, with 23 bases in between. Germline V lookup: CDR1 SGHNT, CDR2 YENEEA. The CDR3 sequence is 19 residues long. CDR3 nucleotide sequence: TGTGCCAGCAGCTCCAGGGGGCGGCTAGCGGGACGATCCTACAATGAGCAGTTCTTC. Translation: CASSSRGRLAGRSYNEQFF.

The chain recombines TRBV6-5 with TRBJ1-3, with 7 positions matching TRBD1. Germline loops: CDR1 MNHEY, CDR2 SVGAGI. J gave up 0 bases and V 11 bases, and 10 bases lay outside the gene matches. This CDR3 is built from 15 residues. The CDR3 spells CASGGRINSGNTIYF. The CDR3 DNA reads TGTGCCTCAGGGGGACGGATAAACTCTGGAAACACCATATATTTT.

This clone was recorded only once. The rearrangement uses TRBV11-3 and TRBJ2-2, with 8 nucleotides matching TRBD2. The CDR3 has 15 residues. J gave up 4 bases and V 4 bases, and 5 bases lay outside the gene matches. Germline lookup yields CDR1 SGHNT and CDR2 YENEEA. The CDR3 DNA reads TGTGCCAGCAGCTCGGGGGGGCAGGGCACCGGGGAGCTGTTTTTT. Translated: CASSSGGQGTGELFF.

The chain recombines TRBV2 with TRBJ2-5; tentatively, D is TRBD1 (5 bases). Germline CDR1 SNHLY, CDR2 FYNNEI. V lost 6 bases and J lost 5, with 19 bases in between. This CDR3 region has 15 residues. The CDR3 reads CASSGAPRASETQYF. The CDR3 nucleotides read TGTGCCAGCAGCGGTGCCCCCAGGGCATCCGAGACCCAGTACTTC.

This clone was recorded a few times. This chain links TRBV27 with TRBJ2-1, with 7 bases fitting TRBD2. The CDR3 sequence is 16 residues long. The germline V gene encodes CDR1 MNHEY and CDR2 SMNVEV (reference sequence). Losses at the gene ends were 7 bases for V and 4 bases for J; bases not matched to a gene: 13. In DNA, the CDR3 is TGTGCCAGCACCAGCGTCCGGGGAGGGGTTTACAATGAGCAGTTCTTC. Its translation is CASTSVRGGVYNEQFF.

The chain has TRBV6-5 and TRBJ2-7, with a tentative D call TRBD1 (6 bases). The CDR3 is made up of 13 amino acids. Germline V gene sequence: CDR1 MNHEY, CDR2 SVGAGI. V lost 5 bases and J 0 bases, leaving 8 bases between the germline ends. The CDR3 nucleotides are TGTGCCAGCAGTAGAGGGGGCTCCTACGAGCAGTACGTC. Translated: CASSRGGSYEQYV.

V is TRBV28 and J is TRBJ1-2, with TRBD1 matching 9 bases. Trimming at V came to 3 bases and at J to 5 bases, leaving 7 bases not matched to a gene. Germline lookup yields CDR1 MDHEN and CDR2 SYDVKM. This CDR3 spans 15 amino acids. CDR3 nucleotide sequence: TGTGCCAGCAGTTTCCGGGGACAGGGTTGGTATGGCTACACCTTC. Encoded protein: CASSFRGQGWYGYTF.

This clone was seen a single time. This chain links TRBV19 with TRBJ2-2, with 7 bases matching TRBD2. The CDR3 extends over 14 amino acids. Germline CDR1 is LNHDA and CDR2 is SQIVND (reference sequence). Germline trimming cut 5 bases from V and 2 bases from J; bases unmatched to any gene: 2. CDR3 amino acids: CASSPGLNTGELFF. The CDR3 DNA follows: TGTGCCAGTAGTCCGGGACTAAACACCGGGGAGCTGTTTTTT.

This clone was observed a few times. The genes are TRBV7-6 and TRBJ2-1; 11 nucleotides line up with TRBD2. The V segment lost 5 bases and the J segment 3 bases; nucleotides outside the gene matches: 9. The germline CDR1 and CDR2 sequences are SGHVS and FNYEAQ. This CDR3 region has 17 residues. CDR3 residues: CASSLNLAGGYYNEQFF. DNA for the CDR3: TGTGCCAGCAGCCTAAACCTAGCGGGAGGTTACTACAATGAGCAGTTCTTC.

The V call is TRBV28, the J call TRBJ1-1; no clear D. V lost 5 bases and J 7 bases, leaving 11 bases between the germline ends. Germline V CDR1 and CDR2: MDHEN, SYDVKM. The CDR3 is 12 residues long. CDR3 DNA: TGTGCCAGCAGTCCCCTAGGATTTGAAGCTTTCTTT. Translated, it gives CASSPLGFEAFF.

The chain couples TRBV15 to TRBJ2-5, with TRBD1 matching over 10 bases. The V gene's germline CDR1 is LNHNV and CDR2 YYDKDF (reference sequence). Germline trimming cut 2 bases from V and 7 bases from J; bases unmatched to any gene: 4. This CDR3 has 14 residues. This CDR3 is CATSRWGTGATQYF. CDR3 bases: TGTGCCACCAGCAGATGGGGGACAGGGGCGACCCAGTACTTC.

This clone was detected only once. J is TRBJ2-6 and V is TRBV7-2; a weak D match, TRBD1 (6 bases). Germline values: CDR1 SGHTA, CDR2 FQGNSA. The germline V and J ends were trimmed by 4 bases and 0 bases, with 13 bases remaining between them. The CDR3 is 17 residues long. CDR3 protein: CASSSSGASSGANVLTF. In DNA form, the CDR3 reads TGTGCCAGCAGCTCCTCAGGGGCCAGCTCTGGGGCCAACGTCCTGACTTTC.

V is TRBV3-1 (or the pseudogene TRBV3-2) and J is TRBJ1-5; TRBD1 is a possible D gene (5 bases). CDR1 is LGHDT, CDR2 YNNKEL, per germline (reference sequence). This CDR3 contains 14 residues. V lost 3 bases and J lost 0, with 6 bases in between. The CDR3 DNA sequence: TGTGCCAGCAGCCAGGGGCTTAGCAATCAGCCCCAGCATTTT. Translation gives CASSQGLSNQPQHF.

A few counts support this clone. This rearrangement joins TRBV30 to TRBJ2-2; TRBD1 matches 9 bases. The CDR3 covers 15 residues. Germline CDR1 and CDR2: GTSNPN and SVGIG (reference sequence). V lost 2 bases and J lost 4; bases outside the gene matches: 5. The CDR3 DNA reads as TGTGCCTGGAGTCGGGGACAGGGTATCACCGGGGAGCTGTTTTTT. As protein: CAWSRGQGITGELFF.

The rearrangement joins TRBV7-3 to TRBJ1-1; D gene ambiguous. Trimming left V 1 base short and J 7 bases short, with 19 bases between. The CDR3 sequence is 16 residues long. Germline CDR1 SGHTA, CDR2 FQGTGA. The CDR3 DNA follows: TGTGCCAGCAGCTTAAGAGCTGACACTCGTGGGAGTGAAGCTTTCTTT. It is translated as CASSLRADTRGSEAFF.

This clone appeared once. This chain uses TRBV7-9 with TRBJ1-2; 9 bases agree with TRBD1. The germline V gene encodes CDR1 SEHNR and CDR2 FQNEAQ (reference sequence). Trimming cost V 5 bases and J 5 bases; bases outside gene matches: 6. This CDR3 contains 14 residues. CDR3 sequence reads: CASSPGTGPYGYTF. DNA for the CDR3: TGTGCCAGCAGCCCCGGGACAGGGCCATATGGCTACACCTTC.

In its sample, this clone was seen once. The rearrangement joins TRBV4-1 to TRBJ1-2, with a tentative D call TRBD1 (6 bases). The V and J ends lost 2 bases and 3 bases respectively, with 13 bases between them. From germline, CDR1 is MGHRA and CDR2 YSYEKL. The CDR3 sequence is 15 residues long. The CDR3 DNA sequence: TGCGCCAGCAGCCAACGGGGGGGGCAGGACTATGGCTACACCTTC. Protein: CASSQRGGQDYGYTF.

J is TRBJ2-1 and V is TRBV6-2 or TRBV6-3; 8 positions match TRBD1. Germline CDR1 reads MNHEY; CDR2 reads SVGEGT. The CDR3 runs to 13 residues. V was pared by 2 bases and J by 6 bases, with 0 bases of the junction left unmatched. The DNA for the CDR3 is TGTGCCAGCAGTTACGGGACAGGCAATGAGCAGTTCTTC. Translating gives CASSYGTGNEQFF.

The chain joins TRBV18 to TRBJ2-1; TRBD2 aligns across 11 bases. V lost 2 bases to trimming and J lost 6 bases; unmatched junction nucleotides: 3. The CDR3 totals 15 residues. Germline CDR1 reads KGHSH; CDR2 reads LQKENI. The CDR3 sequence: CASSPGGLAVNEQFF. The DNA of the CDR3 is TGTGCCAGCTCACCAGGGGGACTAGCGGTCAATGAGCAGTTCTTC.

The chain has TRBV5-1 and TRBJ2-2, with a weak D call TRBD1 (6 bases). Germline V lookup: CDR1 SGHRS, CDR2 YFSETQ. This CDR3 is built from 15 residues. Between the trimmed V and J ends, which lost 3 bases and 4 bases, there was a span of 13 bases. For the CDR3, the DNA is TGCGCCAGCAGCTCCCTGGACAGCTCCACCGGGGAGCTGTTTTTT. It translates to CASSSLDSSTGELFF.

This sequence joins TRBV11-2 and TRBJ2-7, with unresolved D. The germline gives CDR1 SGHAT, CDR2 FQNNGV. Trimming removed 1 base at V and 9 bases at J, with 7 bases between. The CDR3 is 11 amino acids. CDR3 nucleotide sequence: TGTGCCAGCAGCTTAGGAGTACGGCAGTACTTC. As protein: CASSLGVRQYF.

This clone appeared once. J is TRBJ2-1 and V is TRBV7-3, with 12 positions matching TRBD2. V shed 2 bases and J 4 bases; nucleotides not matched to a gene: 9. The CDR3 consists of 18 residues. Germline CDR1 SGHTA, CDR2 FQGTGA. In nucleotides, the CDR3 is TGTGCCAGCAGCTTAGGACCTCTAGCGGGGGGGCGATACAATGAGCAGTTCTTC. Translation: CASSLGPLAGGRYNEQFF.

The rearrangement uses TRBV28 and TRBJ2-1; 11 bases fit TRBD1. Unmatched junction bases numbered 7, after V lost 6 bases and J lost 6 bases. The CDR3 runs to 15 residues. CDR1 is MDHEN and CDR2 is SYDVKM in the germline V gene. CDR3 sequence: CASSRGQGASNEQFF. CDR3 coding DNA: TGTGCCAGCAGCCGAGGACAGGGGGCTTCCAATGAGCAGTTCTTC.

A few counts support this clone. V usage is TRBV19 and J usage is TRBJ1-5; 8 positions match TRBD1. After removal of 3 bases from V and 7 bases from J, the junction contained 5 bases not matched to a gene. Per the germline V gene, CDR1 is LNHDA and CDR2 is SQIVND (reference sequence). The CDR3 has 14 amino acids. The CDR3 loop is CASSMIQGGQPQHF. DNA of the CDR3: TGTGCCAGTAGTATGATACAGGGGGGCCAGCCCCAGCATTTT.

This chain joins TRBV18 and TRBJ1-6; TRBD1 agrees at 9 bases. Germline trimming cut 5 bases from V and 9 bases from J; bases unmatched to any gene: 5. From germline, CDR1 is KGHSH and CDR2 LQKENI. There are 14 residues in the CDR3. CDR3 in DNA: TGTGCCAGCTCATCCTCGGGACAGGGTTCACCCCTCCACTTT. Translating it yields CASSSSGQGSPLHF.

The chain joins TRBV7-2 to TRBJ1-3; 8 bases map to TRBD1. Germline CDR1 and CDR2: SGHTA and FQGNSA. The V gene end was trimmed by 5 bases and the J gene end by 1 base; junction bases not matched to a gene: 7. This CDR3 is 16 amino acids long. CDR3 residues: CASSDTGQESGNTIYF. The CDR3 region has the DNA TGTGCCAGCAGCGATACGGGACAGGAATCTGGAAACACCATATATTTT.

This sequence joins TRBV7-6 and TRBJ2-2, with a tentative D call TRBD1 (6 bases). V lost 3 bases to trimming and J lost 0 bases, with 11 bases between them. This CDR3 spans 16 amino acids. The germline V gene encodes CDR1 SGHVS and CDR2 FNYEAQ. CDR3 sequence: CASSLSGTSNTGELFF. CDR3 coding DNA: TGTGCCAGCAGCTTGTCCGGGACATCGAACACCGGGGAGCTGTTTTTT.

V and J are TRBV4-1 and TRBJ2-5; tentatively, D is TRBD2 (6 bases). Trimming removed 1 base from V and 1 base from J, with 13 bases in between. CDR1 is MGHRA and CDR2 is YSYEKL in the germline V gene. The CDR3 totals 16 residues. CDR3 residues: CASSQAGGKSQETQYF. The CDR3 DNA follows: TGCGCCAGCAGCCAAGCGGGCGGGAAAAGCCAAGAGACCCAGTACTTC.